Only a few counts were recorded for the clone carrying this T cell receptor (beta chain). The source of the sample is a study of blood T cell repertoires in COVID-19. TCRdb's table, derived via immunoSEQ multiplex PCR, lists solely in-frame clones and lacks some. This table has roughly 97,000 clones, about 90% appearing once. This clonotype originated in a human donor in a cohort sampled during active COVID-19. Sequenced input: peripheral blood.

CDR3 sequence reads: CASSPRQGTYEQYF. The CDR3 bases are TGTGCCAGCAGCCCCCGACAGGGCACCTACGAGCAGTACTTC. This chain connects TRBV7-9 to TRBJ2-7; 7 positions match TRBD1. V lost 5 bases and J lost 2; bases outside the gene matches: 6. CDR3 length: 14 amino acids. Germline V gene lookup returns CDR1 SEHNR and CDR2 FQNEAQ (reference sequence).